This TCR beta chain derives from a study of cytomegalovirus exposure and HLA in healthy donors. Findings and limits, study-wide: It was about 150 TCR beta chains that were listed as cytomegalovirus-associated. Among TCR sequences, most were rare, though some public TCRs appeared in many donors.

The germline V gene encodes CDR1 MDHEN and CDR2 SYDVKM. The length of the CDR3 is 15 residues. Trimming took 7 bases from V and 0 from J, leaving 15 bases between them. The donors were members of the validation cohort, which comprised about 120 subjects and was separate from the first cohort of 666 subjects. Note on this clone: Its target is unknown.

TCRdb keeps only in-frame clones here, not all; method: immunoSEQ multiplex PCR. This table holds some 150,000 clones, around 90% found once. This sequence joins TRBV28 and TRBJ1-1, with D possibly matching TRBD1 (6 bases). Sequenced input: PBMCs. The clonotype comes from a woman aged 18-30 years in good health and CMV-seropositive. CDR3 coding DNA: TGTGCCAGCACTCCCATGACAGGACTGAACACTGAAGCTTTCTTT. Translated: CASTPMTGLNTEAFF.